This T cell receptor beta chain was recorded in a study of control samples from healthy donors and cancer patients. Germline CDR1 is MGHRA and CDR2 is YSYEKL. The V gene lost 0 bases and the J gene lost 6 bases, with 17 bases spanning the gap. This CDR3 is built from 16 residues. Assay: immunoSEQ multiplex PCR; the TCRdb copy retains only in-frame clones and omits some. Among 150,000 to 200,000 clones listed, roughly 90% were seen once. The source material was blood. The clonotype comes from a woman aged 45-60 years in good health. The V call is TRBV4-1, the J call TRBJ1-1; no definite D call. CDR3 bases: TGCGCCAGCAGCCAAGACCCAGGATCAATCGGACCTGAAGCTTTCTTT. Its translation is CASSQDPGSIGPEAFF.